The next 20 T cell receptor beta chains were all read from a single sample in a study of blood T cell repertoires in COVID-19. Sequencing was performed with immunoSEQ multiplex PCR; in TCRdb, only in-frame clones are kept and a portion is missing. The sample lists approximately 270,000 clones; approximately 83% were seen once. Source material: PBMCs or T cells enriched from blood (not recorded which). Source of these receptors: a woman aged 30 to 39 who had recovered from COVID-19.

V gene TRBV5-1 combines with J gene TRBJ2-7, with D perhaps matching TRBD2 (6 bases). The V gene lost 4 bases and the J gene lost 0 bases, with 11 bases spanning the gap. The CDR3 is 14 amino acids. Germline V CDR1 and CDR2: SGHRS, YFSETQ. The CDR3 loop reads CASSLGGSSYEQYF. In DNA, the CDR3 is TGCGCCAGCAGCCTGGGAGGTAGCTCCTACGAGCAGTACTTC.

CDR3 loop: CASGGGGERTDTQYF. CDR3 nucleotide sequence: TGTGCCAGCGGCGGGGGGGGAGAGCGCACAGATACGCAGTATTTT. The chain has TRBV7-6 and TRBJ2-3; 9 nucleotides agree with TRBD2. The germline V gene encodes CDR1 SGHVS and CDR2 FNYEAQ. The CDR3 totals 15 residues. With V trimmed by 8 bases and J by 1 base, 7 bases remained unmatched.

The gene calls are TRBV27 and TRBJ2-7; 9 bases fit TRBD1. V was pared by 5 bases and J by 12 bases, with 17 bases of the junction left unmatched. CDR3 length: 15 residues. Germline CDR1 MNHEY, CDR2 SMNVEV (reference sequence). As DNA, the CDR3 is TGTGCCAGCAGTCCCGACAGGGGGGGCACCAGGAGAGGGTACTTC. This translates into CASSPDRGGTRRGYF.

The chain couples TRBV7-6 to TRBJ2-1; D is possibly TRBD1 (7 bases). Per the germline V gene, CDR1 is SGHVS and CDR2 is FNYEAQ. The CDR3 has 16 amino acids. V dropped 5 bases and J dropped 1 base, with 15 bases sitting between them. CDR3 sequence (DNA): TGTGCCAGCAGCCCTGCAGGGGGAGGATCCTACAATGAGCAGTTCTTC. Its translation: CASSPAGGGSYNEQFF.

The sample holds one count of this clone. The genes are TRBV28 and TRBJ2-3; 10 bases are shared with TRBD2. The V and J ends lost 3 bases and 0 bases, in that order; junction bases with no gene match: 3. CDR3 length: 16 amino acids. Germline loops: CDR1 MDHEN, CDR2 SYDVKM. The CDR3 DNA reads TGTGCCAGCAGTTTGACTAGCGGGCCTAGCACAGATACGCAGTATTTT. Residues: CASSLTSGPSTDTQYF. The full variable domain, in which reference TRBV28 and TRBJ2-3 provide the parts outside the CDR3, is DVKVTQSSRYLVKRTGEKVFLECVQDMDHENMFWYRQDPGLGLRLIYFSYDVKMKEKGDIPEGYSVSREKKERFSLILESASTNQTSMYLCASSLTSGPSTDTQYFGPGTRLTVL.

V and J are TRBV10-2 and TRBJ1-1, with 9 bases that match TRBD1. J gave up 4 bases and V 8 bases, and 5 bases lay outside the gene matches. Germline assignment: CDR1 WSHSY and CDR2 SAAADI. The CDR3 is made up of 13 amino acids. CDR3 nucleotide sequence: TGCGCCAGCGCGGACAGGGGTGGCACTGAAGCTTTCTTT. Its protein is CASADRGGTEAFF.

The chain recombines TRBV3-1 (or the pseudogene TRBV3-2) with TRBJ1-1; D remains unclear. This CDR3 spans 16 amino acids. V lost 2 bases to trimming and J lost 0 bases, with 13 bases between them. CDR1 is LGHDT, CDR2 YNNKEL, per germline (reference sequence). CDR3 nucleotides: TGTGCCAGCAGCCAAACCCGAGGTACCGTGAACACTGAAGCTTTCTTT. Its protein product is CASSQTRGTVNTEAFF.

The chain has TRBV5-6 and TRBJ2-1; TRBD1 is a possible D gene (5 bases). Trimming removed 0 bases at V and 2 bases at J, with 9 bases between. CDR3 length equals 15 residues. Germline-derived CDR1 and CDR2 are SGHDT and YYEEEE. The CDR3 nucleotides are TGTGCCAGCAGCTTGGAGGTGGGGCCCTACAATGAGCAGTTCTTC. As protein: CASSLEVGPYNEQFF.

This chain links TRBV18 with TRBJ1-5; no firm D call. The CDR3 consists of 15 residues. CDR1 and CDR2 from the germline V gene are KGHSH and LQKENI. Trimming pared 1 base from V and 1 base from J, leaving 8 bases between. Here the CDR3 reads CASSPQGASNQPQHF. The CDR3 DNA sequence: TGTGCCAGCTCACCACAGGGAGCGAGCAATCAGCCCCAGCATTTT.

The V gene is TRBV7-9, the J gene TRBJ1-2; a possible D gene is TRBD1 (6 bases). There are 15 residues in the CDR3. Trimming shortened V by 4 bases and J by 4 bases, and 16 bases separated the two germline ends. CDR1 SEHNR and CDR2 FQNEAQ come from the germline V gene (reference sequence). CDR3 residues: CASSSGGQIPYGYTF. The CDR3 DNA reads as TGTGCCAGCAGCTCGGGGGGACAAATACCCTATGGCTACACCTTC.

This chain links TRBV3-1 (or the pseudogene TRBV3-2) with TRBJ2-3, with D unclear. The CDR3 contains 12 residues. Germline CDR1 is LGHDT and CDR2 is YNNKEL (reference sequence). Trimming took 0 bases from V and 8 from J, leaving 6 bases between them. Here the CDR3 reads CASSQEPGTQYF. CDR3 nucleotide sequence: TGTGCCAGCAGCCAAGAACCCGGTACGCAGTATTTT.

The J gene is TRBJ2-7, the V gene TRBV19; 11 nucleotides line up with TRBD2. Trimming cost V 6 bases and J 11 bases; bases outside gene matches: 9. This CDR3 comprises 13 residues. Germline values: CDR1 LNHDA, CDR2 SQIVND (reference sequence). In DNA, the CDR3 is TGTGCCAGTAGGCCCGGGACTAGCGGCCTGGAGTACTTC. Amino acids: CASRPGTSGLEYF.

V is TRBV3-1 (or the pseudogene TRBV3-2) and J is TRBJ1-4, with 8 bases matching TRBD1. Germline loops: CDR1 LGHDT, CDR2 YNNKEL (reference sequence). Trimming took 1 base from V and 7 from J; bases not matched to a gene: 11. The CDR3 length is 17 residues. The CDR3 protein is CASSQARSGGTGEKLFF. DNA for the CDR3: TGTGCCAGCAGCCAAGCCAGATCCGGAGGGACAGGTGAAAAACTGTTTTTT.

This rearrangement joins TRBV29-1 to TRBJ1-6, with 8 bases fitting TRBD1. Germline V gene sequence: CDR1 SQVTM, CDR2 ANQGSEA. The CDR3 length is 13 residues. The J segment lost 6 bases and the V segment lost 5 bases, leaving 3 bases of the junction unmatched. CDR3 nucleotides: TGCAGCGTTCTGGACAGGGCTAATTCACCCCTCCACTTT. As protein: CSVLDRANSPLHF.

The CDR3 sequence: CASSFSGANVLTF. CDR3 nucleotides: TGTGCCAGCTCCTTCTCTGGGGCCAACGTCCTGACTTTC. This sequence joins TRBV6-5 and TRBJ2-6; no reliable D call. Germline V lookup: CDR1 MNHEY, CDR2 SVGAGI. Trimming took off 8 bases at V and 0 bases at J, with 5 bases between the two ends. This CDR3 is 13 amino acids long.

The count of this clone is one. The chain combines TRBV29-1 with TRBJ2-1, with D possibly matching TRBD2 (6 bases). The length of the CDR3 is 15 residues. The V gene's germline CDR1 is SQVTM and CDR2 ANQGSEA. Trimming shortened V by 0 bases and J by 6 bases, and 15 bases separated the two germline ends. DNA for the CDR3: TGCAGCGTTGAAGAGCGGGATGGGCTGCCCAATGAGCAGTTCTTC. This gives the protein CSVEERDGLPNEQFF.

This chain connects TRBV19 to TRBJ1-1, with D possibly being TRBD1 (6 bases). The germline V gene has CDR1 LNHDA and CDR2 SQIVND (reference sequence). The CDR3 has 13 residues. Trimming shortened V by 7 bases and J by 1 base, and 10 bases separated the two germline ends. The CDR3: CASKDSPNTEAFF. In DNA form, the CDR3 reads TGTGCCAGTAAGGACAGTCCGAACACTGAAGCTTTCTTT.

The chain employs TRBV30 and TRBJ1-5; no clear D. The germline V gene encodes CDR1 GTSNPN and CDR2 SVGIG (reference sequence). Trimming took 2 bases from V and 3 from J, leaving 8 bases between them. The CDR3 sequence is 13 residues long. The CDR3 here is CAWSRSNNQPQHF. DNA for the CDR3: TGTGCCTGGAGTAGGAGCAACAATCAGCCCCAGCATTTT.

The gene calls are TRBV20-1 and TRBJ2-1; D uncertain. CDR1 is DFQATT and CDR2 is SNEGSKA in the germline V gene (reference sequence). The ends were cut back, 4 bases at V and 8 bases at J, with 9 bases in the middle. CDR3 length: 11 residues. CDR3 DNA sequence: TGCAGTGCTATGAGGTCCTATGAGCAGTTCTTC. It yields the protein CSAMRSYEQFF.

The genes are TRBV19 and TRBJ1-2, with a possible D match to TRBD1 (5 bases). Germline V gives CDR1 LNHDA, CDR2 SQIVND (reference sequence). Trimming took 10 bases from V and 0 from J, leaving 15 bases between them. The CDR3 extends over 14 amino acids. The CDR3 DNA follows: TGTGCCACCCTCGGCGGGGGAGCTAACTATGGCTACACCTTC. The encoded protein is CATLGGGANYGYTF.